The clone carrying this T cell receptor (beta chain) was observed at least ten times. What it binds is not known. These data originate in a study of T cells after yellow fever vaccination. Study-wide context: It was SMART-Seq v4 Ultra Low Input that prepared the fractions with low cell numbers.

Study-wide findings and caveats: Though it reached lower strength, the secondary response hit its peak faster, day 5 versus 15.

Germline CDR1 and CDR2: SGHRS and YFSETQ. Trimming shortened V by 0 bases and J by 6 bases, and 8 bases separated the two germline ends. This CDR3 is built from 13 residues. TCRdb itself ran the 5' RACE reads through MiXCR, one entry per CDR3 protein. The repertoire holds around 250,000 distinct CDR3 sequences, with 6% to 7.5% as singletons. The specimen comprised CD4+ T cells sorted from PBMCs, sampled 15 days after the yellow fever booster vaccination. The chain has TRBV5-1 and TRBJ2-3; no definite D call. This sequence originates from a man aged 25-40 years who received the YFV17D yellow fever vaccine. As DNA, the CDR3 is TGCGCCAGCAGCTTGGATGGTAAGGATACGCAGTATTTT. Translation gives CASSLDGKDTQYF.